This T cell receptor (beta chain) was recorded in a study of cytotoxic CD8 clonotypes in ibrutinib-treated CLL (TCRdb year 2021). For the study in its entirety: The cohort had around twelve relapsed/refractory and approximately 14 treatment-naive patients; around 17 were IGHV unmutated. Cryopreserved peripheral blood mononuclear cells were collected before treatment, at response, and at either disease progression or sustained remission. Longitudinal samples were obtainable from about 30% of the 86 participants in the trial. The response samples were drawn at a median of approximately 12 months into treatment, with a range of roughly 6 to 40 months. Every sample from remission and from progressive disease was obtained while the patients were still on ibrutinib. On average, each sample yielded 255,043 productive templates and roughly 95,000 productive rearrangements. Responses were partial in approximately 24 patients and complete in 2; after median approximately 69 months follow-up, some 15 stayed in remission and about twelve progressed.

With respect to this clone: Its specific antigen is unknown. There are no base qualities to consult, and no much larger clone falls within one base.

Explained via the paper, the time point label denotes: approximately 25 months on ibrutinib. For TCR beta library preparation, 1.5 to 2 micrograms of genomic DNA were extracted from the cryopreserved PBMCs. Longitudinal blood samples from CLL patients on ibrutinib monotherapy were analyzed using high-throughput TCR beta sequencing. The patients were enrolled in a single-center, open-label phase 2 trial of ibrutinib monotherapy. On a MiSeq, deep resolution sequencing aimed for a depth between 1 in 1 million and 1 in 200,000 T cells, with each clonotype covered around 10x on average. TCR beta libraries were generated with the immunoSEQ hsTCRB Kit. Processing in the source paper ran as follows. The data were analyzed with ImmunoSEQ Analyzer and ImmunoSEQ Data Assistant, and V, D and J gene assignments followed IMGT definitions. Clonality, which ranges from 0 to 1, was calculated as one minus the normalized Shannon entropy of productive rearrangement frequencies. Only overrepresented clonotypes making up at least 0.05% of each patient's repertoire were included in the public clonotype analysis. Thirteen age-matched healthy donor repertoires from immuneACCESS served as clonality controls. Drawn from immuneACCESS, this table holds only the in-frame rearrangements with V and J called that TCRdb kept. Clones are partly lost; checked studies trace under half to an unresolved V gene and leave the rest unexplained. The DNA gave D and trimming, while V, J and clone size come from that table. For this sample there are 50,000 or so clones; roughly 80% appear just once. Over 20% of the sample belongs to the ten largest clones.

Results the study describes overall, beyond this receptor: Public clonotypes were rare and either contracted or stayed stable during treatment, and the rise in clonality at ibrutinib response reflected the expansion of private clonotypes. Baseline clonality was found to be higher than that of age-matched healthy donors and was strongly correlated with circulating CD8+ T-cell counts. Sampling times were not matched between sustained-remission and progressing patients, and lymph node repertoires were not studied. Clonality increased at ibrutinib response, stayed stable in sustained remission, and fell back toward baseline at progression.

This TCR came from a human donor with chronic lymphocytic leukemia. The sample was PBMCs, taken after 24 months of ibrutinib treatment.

The CDR3 reads as follows: CASSRDSGSSYEQYF. The nucleotide sequence reads as follows: TGTGCCAGCAGCCGGGATAGCGGGAGTAGCTACGAGCAGTACTTC. The chain was built from TRBV7-4 and TRBJ2-7, with 9 bases in between that match TRBD2. According to the germline V gene, CDR1 reads SGHVT and CDR2 reads SQSDAQ. Its CDR3 holds 15 amino acids, cysteine through phenylalanine. The entry retains the CDR3 DNA only, 45 bases that are in frame from base 1. Ends trimmed: V by 5 bases, J by 3 bases; bases unmatched to a gene: 8.